Listed here is a single T cell receptor (beta chain). Its antigen is unknown. This sample was taken from a study of T cell repertoires and HLA-DP antigens. Study observations and caveats: Pre-culture clonality, about 0.041, was far below sorted CD137+ clonality of 0.3 to 0.45.

Generated by immunoSEQ multiplex PCR, the TCRdb table keeps only in-frame clones and is missing some. The sample holds about 120,000 clones; around 93% are singletons and the top ten take about 0.27%. The sequence came from a woman younger than 35 in good health and CMV-seronegative. The specimen sequenced was CD4+ T cells from PBMCs.

In DNA form, the CDR3 reads TGTGCCAGCAGTTCCCCCCAGCGGGAGGGAGGAGATACGCAGTATTTT. It is translated as CASSSPQREGGDTQYF. The chain recombines TRBV27 with TRBJ2-3, with TRBD2 identical over 10 bases. This CDR3 region has 16 residues. The germline V gene has CDR1 MNHEY and CDR2 SMNVEV (reference sequence). V was clipped by 4 bases and J by 5 bases; unmatched bases: 9.